This T cell receptor (beta chain) was sequenced for a study of blood T cell repertoires in COVID-19. Study-wide context: Spain, Italy and the United States supplied samples that represented acute and convalescent COVID-19. The analysed material was cDNA or gDNA that came from T cells, B-cell-depleted T cells, or PBMCs.

The CDR3 is 13 residues long. The V end was cut by 3 bases, the J end by 0 bases, with 9 bases between. Per the germline V gene, CDR1 is SQVTM and CDR2 is ANQGSEA. How the authors handled the data: The authors estimated nucleated cell counts from reference gene primer amplification. Method: immunoSEQ multiplex PCR; TCRdb's copy keeps in-frame clones and lacks some. V and J calls and clone size are those listed in that table; D and trimming were worked out from the DNA. The table has 250,000 to 300,000 clones, 70% to 90% seen once. The sequenced sample was peripheral blood. V is TRBV29-1 and J is TRBJ2-7; D gene ambiguous. This receptor was taken from a man in his sixties who had recovered from COVID-19. In DNA, the CDR3 is TGCAGCGTTGAGGATACGGGCTCCTACGAGCAGTACTTC. Its protein is CSVEDTGSYEQYF.